The next 18 T cell receptor beta chains were all read from a single sample in a study of blood T cell repertoires in COVID-19. Profiling relied on immunoSEQ multiplex PCR, and the TCRdb table lists in-frame clones only, not all of them. The sample lists 70,000 to 100,000 clones; 70% to 90% were seen once. The sample comprised peripheral blood. Receptors originate from an elderly woman with acute or convalescent COVID-19.

The chain is built from TRBV27 and TRBJ2-2; D might be TRBD2 (5 bases). V lost 3 bases, J lost 5 bases, and 16 bases lay in between. The CDR3 runs 16 residues. The germline V gene has CDR1 MNHEY and CDR2 SMNVEV (reference sequence). The CDR3, as DNA: TGTGCCAGCAGTTTTATATCCCCTACGGGGACCGGGGAGCTGTTTTTT. This gives the protein CASSFISPTGTGELFF.

The CDR3 reads CASSPPRVYGQPQHF. CDR3 bases: TGTGCCAGCTCACCACCGAGGGTGTACGGTCAGCCCCAGCATTTT. This chain links TRBV18 with TRBJ1-5; D unclear. This CDR3 contains 15 residues. V was shortened by 0 bases and J by 6 bases, with 12 bases between the two germline ends. Germline assignment: CDR1 KGHSH and CDR2 LQKENI.

This sequence joins TRBV6-6 and TRBJ1-1; perhaps TRBD1 as D (6 bases). The CDR3 has 13 residues. The germline V gene has CDR1 MNHNY and CDR2 SVGAGI (reference sequence). V lost 6 bases to trimming and J lost 1 base, with 9 bases between them. The CDR3 protein is CASRIQGNTEAFF. CDR3 nucleotides: TGTGCCAGCAGGATACAGGGGAACACTGAAGCTTTCTTT.

V usage is TRBV7-2 and J usage is TRBJ2-7; no reliable D call. The V gene lost 1 base and the J gene lost 1 base, with 11 bases spanning the gap. The CDR3 runs to 15 residues. Looked up from germline, CDR1 is SGHTA and CDR2 is FQGNSA. The CDR3 nucleotides read TGTGCCAGCAGCTTAGGAGGTCTTCGGTCCTACGAGCAGTACTTC. Amino acid sequence: CASSLGGLRSYEQYF.

The chain employs TRBV30 and TRBJ2-1; TRBD1 aligns across 10 bases. The V segment lost 4 bases and the J segment 7 bases; nucleotides outside the gene matches: 7. The CDR3 has 14 residues. Per the germline V gene, CDR1 is GTSNPN and CDR2 is SVGIG (reference sequence). In DNA, the CDR3 is TGTGCCTGGACCCCGGGACAGGGGCGGAATGAGCAGTTCTTC. Its translation: CAWTPGQGRNEQFF.

The chain joins TRBV15 to TRBJ2-3, with 8 bases matching TRBD1. Germline V CDR1 and CDR2: LNHNV, YYDKDF (reference sequence). The CDR3 has 16 residues. Germline trimming cut 0 bases from V and 0 bases from J; bases unmatched to any gene: 2. CDR3 bases: TGTGCCACCAGCAGAGATTACAGGGGGAGCACAGATACGCAGTATTTT. It translates to CATSRDYRGSTDTQYF.

V usage is TRBV19 and J usage is TRBJ2-7; TRBD1 is a possible D gene (5 bases). The V gene's germline CDR1 is LNHDA and CDR2 SQIVND (reference sequence). The CDR3 is made up of 17 amino acids. Trimming stripped 5 bases from V and 5 bases from J, with 25 bases between. This chain's CDR3 is CASSLNRARAVRNEQYF. DNA of the CDR3: TGTGCCAGTAGTCTTAATAGGGCCAGGGCAGTACGGAACGAGCAGTACTTC. Full variable domain (rest looked up from reference TRBV19 and TRBJ2-7): DGGITQSPKYLFRKEGQNVTLSCEQNLNHDAMYWYRQDPGQGLRLIYYSQIVNDFQKGDIAEGYSVSREKKESFPLTVTSAQKNPTAFYLCASSLNRARAVRNEQYFGPGTRLTVT.

The J gene is TRBJ2-1, the V gene TRBV15; 9 nucleotides match TRBD2. This CDR3 has 14 residues. Looked up from germline, CDR1 is LNHNV and CDR2 is YYDKDF (reference sequence). V trimming: 7 bases; J trimming: 9 bases; junction bases outside the gene matches: 10. CDR3 sequence: CATKVAGVGAEQFF. As DNA, the CDR3 is TGTGCCACCAAAGTAGCGGGAGTGGGGGCTGAGCAGTTCTTC. The complete variable domain, with remaining parts taken from reference TRBV15 and TRBJ2-1, reads DAMVIQNPRYQVTQFGKPVTLSCSQTLNHNVMYWYQQKSSQAPKLLFHYYDKDFNNEADTPDNFQSRRPNTSFCFLDIRSPGLGDTAMYLCATKVAGVGAEQFFGPGTRLTVL.

The J gene is TRBJ1-5, the V gene TRBV18; TRBD1 matches at 9 bases. This CDR3 spans 15 amino acids. Germline-derived CDR1 and CDR2 are KGHSH and LQKENI. With V trimmed by 2 bases and J by 7 bases, 6 bases remained unmatched. CDR3 nucleotides: TGTGCCAGCTCACCAAGGGGACAGGGTTACCAGCCCCAGCATTTT. The encoded protein is CASSPRGQGYQPQHF.

The chain uses TRBV10-3 and TRBJ2-7, with 7 bases lining up with TRBD1. V was clipped by 7 bases and J by 1 base; unmatched bases: 4. The CDR3 consists of 13 residues. Germline V lookup: CDR1 ENHRY, CDR2 SYGVKD. DNA of the CDR3: TGTGCCATCATGGGGACAGAGTCCTACGAGCAGTACTTC. Protein product: CAIMGTESYEQYF.

This clone was seen once. V gene TRBV18 combines with J gene TRBJ2-5, with a tentative D call TRBD1 (5 bases). Trimming pared 0 bases from V and 4 bases from J, leaving 12 bases between. The CDR3 extends over 15 amino acids. Per the germline V gene, CDR1 is KGHSH and CDR2 is LQKENI. CDR3 sequence reads: CASSPPSRAGETQYF. The CDR3 nucleotides are TGTGCCAGCTCACCACCGAGCAGGGCCGGAGAGACCCAGTACTTC.

CDR3 loop: CASSFLQGWQETQYF. The CDR3 nucleotides read TGTGCCAGCAGCTTTCTTCAGGGGTGGCAAGAGACCCAGTACTTC. The chain uses TRBV5-8 and TRBJ2-5; possible D gene TRBD1, 6 bases. V gave up 2 bases and J gave up 2 bases, with 13 bases separating them. The CDR3 spans 15 residues. CDR1 is SGHTS, CDR2 YDEGEE, per germline.

This rearrangement joins TRBV6-6 to TRBJ1-5, with D possibly TRBD1 on 5 matching bases. In germline, CDR1 is MNHNY, CDR2 SVGAGI (reference sequence). The V end lost 5 bases, the J end lost 4 bases, and 15 bases lay between the germline ends. The CDR3 sequence is 15 residues long. CDR3 nucleotide sequence: TGTGCCAGCAGTCTTCCAGGGATACCTAATCAGCCCCAGCATTTT. This codes for CASSLPGIPNQPQHF.

The V and J genes are TRBV28 and TRBJ2-7, with 7 bases aligning to TRBD1. This CDR3 spans 14 amino acids. Germline lookup yields CDR1 MDHEN and CDR2 SYDVKM. The V and J ends lost 5 bases and 1 base, in that order; junction bases with no gene match: 5. This CDR3 reads CASSGQAESYEQYF. The CDR3 nucleotides read TGTGCCAGCAGTGGACAGGCGGAATCCTACGAGCAGTACTTC.

J is TRBJ2-3 and V is TRBV20-1; possibly TRBD2 for D (5 bases). V dropped 3 bases and J dropped 1 base, with 17 bases sitting between them. This CDR3 is 16 amino acids long. The germline CDR1 and CDR2 sequences are DFQATT and SNEGSKA (reference sequence). The CDR3 loop reads CSASPFYPGGTDTQYF. The CDR3, as DNA: TGCAGTGCTAGTCCCTTTTACCCCGGGGGCACAGATACGCAGTATTTT.

This clone was counted a single time. The V call is TRBV6-2 or TRBV6-3, the J call TRBJ2-1; 13 bases map to TRBD2. This CDR3 has 16 amino acids. V was pared by 3 bases and J by 7 bases, with 6 bases of the junction left unmatched. CDR1 MNHEY and CDR2 SVGEGT come from the germline V gene. The DNA of the CDR3 is TGTGCCAGCAGTTATCCACTAGCGGGAGGGCAGAATGAGCAGTTCTTC. Its translation is CASSYPLAGGQNEQFF.

DNA for the CDR3: TGTGCCAGCAGCCGAGGACAGGGCGGCTTTTTGAACACTGAAGCTTTCTTT. Encoded protein: CASSRGQGGFLNTEAFF. V gene TRBV7-8 combines with J gene TRBJ1-1; 8 bases are a match to TRBD1. The CDR3 has 17 residues. Trimming took 5 bases from V and 0 from J; bases not matched to a gene: 11. The V gene's germline CDR1 is SGHVS and CDR2 FQNEAQ.

The chain joins TRBV7-2 to TRBJ2-5; no definite D call. V was pared by 3 bases and J by 7 bases, with 12 bases between. Germline V lookup: CDR1 SGHTA, CDR2 FQGNSA. This CDR3 has 13 amino acids. The chain's CDR3 is CASSFDMTGTQYF. The CDR3 region has the DNA TGTGCCAGCAGCTTTGACATGACCGGGACCCAGTACTTC.